The next 29 T cell receptor beta chains were all read from a single sample in a study of spatial heterogeneity in lung cancer. Findings and caveats of the study: Counts of expanded intratumoral alpha and beta TCRs tracked tumor mutation counts.

The time point here: sample taken at primary tumor resection. One entry per CDR3 protein, called by TCRdb with MiXCR from the 5' RACE reads. The data hold 7,200 or so distinct CDR3 sequences, with 10% to 15% observed a single time. Antigens of these TCRs are unknown. The material sequenced was lung tumor tissue, taken at surgery. The receptors originated from a male donor with early-stage non-small cell lung cancer.

This clonotype is medium-sized (0.01 to 0.1%) in the sample. This beta chain was picked up by a library intended for alpha chains and is off target, so its count carries little meaning. The rearrangement links TRBV7-9 to TRBJ2-7, with TRBD1 matching 8 bases. From germline, CDR1 is SEHNR and CDR2 FQNEAQ (reference sequence). The ends lost 2 bases at V and 3 bases at J; junction bases unmatched: 6. This CDR3 is 15 amino acids long. The CDR3 DNA is TGTGCCAGCAGCTTATTCCAGGGGGCGCGCTACGAGCAGTACTTC. Encoded protein: CASSLFQGARYEQYF.

This clonotype is medium-sized within its sample. This beta chain is off target for a library built for alpha chains, so its abundance means little. The chain has TRBV5-1 and TRBJ2-5; D is tentatively TRBD1 or TRBD2 (6 bases each). The V gene lost 1 base and the J gene lost 5 bases, with 12 bases spanning the gap. CDR3 length: 14 residues. Germline V gives CDR1 SGHRS, CDR2 YFSETQ. The CDR3 nucleotides are TGCGCCAGCAGCTTGTGGGGGGCGCAGGAGACCCAGTACTTC. Its translation: CASSLWGAQETQYF.

This clonotype was seen many times. Little can be read into the size of this beta chain, an off-target read in a library designed for alpha chains. V gene TRBV20-1 combines with J gene TRBJ1-2; the match to TRBD1 covers 9 bases. The J segment lost 8 bases and the V segment lost 1 base, leaving 11 bases of the junction unmatched. This CDR3 spans 15 amino acids. In germline, CDR1 is DFQATT, CDR2 SNEGSKA (reference sequence). The CDR3 spells CSARGWTGEPRGYTF. For the CDR3, the DNA is TGCAGTGCTAGAGGTTGGACAGGGGAGCCAAGGGGCTACACCTTC.

This clonotype was recorded many times. This beta chain is a stray sequence in a library constructed for alpha chains; its clone size is not meaningful. The CDR3 is CASSELPNTEAFF. As DNA, the CDR3 is TGTGCCAGCAGTGAATTACCGAACACTGAAGCTTTCTTT. The chain couples TRBV6-1 to TRBJ1-1; D gene unclear. Trimming cost V 2 bases and J 1 base, with 5 bases left between them. CDR1 and CDR2 (germline): MNHNS, SASEGT. This CDR3 has 13 amino acids.

In its sample, this clonotype ranks as medium-sized. Since it is a stray read in a library aimed at alpha chains, this beta chain has a size that is not meaningful. J is TRBJ2-2 and V is TRBV7-8; TRBD2 agrees at 8 bases. Germline values: CDR1 SGHVS, CDR2 FQNEAQ. CDR3 length: 16 amino acids. V lost 5 bases, J lost 1 base, and 6 bases stayed unmatched. The CDR3 nucleotides read TGTGCCAGCAGCCCTCAGCTAGCGGGGAACACCGGGGAGCTGTTTTTT. This encodes CASSPQLAGNTGELFF.

In its sample, this clonotype ranks as medium-sized (0.01 to 0.1%). This beta chain represents an off-target read in a library built for alpha chains; its size is of limited meaning. CDR3 region: CASSLGAGGWNEQFF. The CDR3 nucleotides are TGTGCCAGCAGCCTTGGGGCAGGGGGCTGGAATGAGCAGTTCTTC. The V gene is TRBV5-4, the J gene TRBJ2-1; 8 bases are shared with TRBD1. V lost 4 bases and J lost 7; bases outside the gene matches: 10. CDR1 and CDR2 from the germline V gene are SGHNT and YYREEE (reference sequence). CDR3 length: 15 amino acids.

As for this clonotype: This beta chain is a stray sequence in a library constructed for alpha chains; its clone size is not meaningful. V gene TRBV12-3 or TRBV12-4 combines with J gene TRBJ1-1; D is possibly TRBD1 (5 bases). Trimming removed 6 bases from V and 0 bases from J, with 14 bases in between. This CDR3 is built from 15 residues. This CDR3 is CASSPDSNMNTEAFF. CDR3 bases: TGTGCCAGCAGCCCTGACAGCAACATGAACACTGAAGCTTTCTTT.

In its sample, this clonotype ranks as medium-sized. This beta chain came through as a stray read in a library set up for alpha chains, and its size says little. The CDR3 coding sequence is TGTGCCACCCGAGTGGGGAAAGAGACCCAGTACTTC. Translation gives CATRVGKETQYF. The genes are TRBV6-5 and TRBJ2-5; D gene ambiguous. The CDR3 is 12 residues long. Trimming cost V 10 bases and J 3 bases, with 12 bases left between them. Germline V CDR1 and CDR2: MNHEY, SVGAGI.

This clonotype was detected many times. Because the library targeted alpha chains, this beta chain is an off-target read whose size means little. This chain uses TRBV28 with TRBJ1-5; 7 positions agree with TRBD1. Trimming cost V 6 bases and J 5 bases; bases outside gene matches: 7. The CDR3 is 14 residues long. Germline V gene lookup returns CDR1 MDHEN and CDR2 SYDVKM. The chain's CDR3 is CASSPRQGHQPQHF. Written as DNA, the CDR3 is TGTGCCAGCAGCCCTCGACAGGGACATCAGCCCCAGCATTTT.

Worth noting for this clonotype: The library was designed around alpha chains, so this beta chain is a stray read whose abundance carries little weight. In nucleotides, the CDR3 is TGTGCCAGCAGCAGAACAGGGGCGGAGGCTAATGAAAAACTGTTTTTT. Translation gives CASSRTGAEANEKLFF. The chain combines TRBV6-5 with TRBJ1-4; 7 bases align to TRBD1. V trimming: 6 bases; J trimming: 3 bases; junction bases outside the gene matches: 10. Germline CDR1 is MNHEY and CDR2 is SVGAGI. This CDR3 contains 16 residues.

As concerns this clonotype: This beta chain turned up in a library designed for alpha chains; as an off-target read, its abundance says little. The chain carries TRBV15 and TRBJ1-1; TRBD1 might be the D (6 bases). The length of the CDR3 is 15 residues. Trimming took 3 bases from V and 0 from J, leaving 11 bases between them. The germline V gene encodes CDR1 LNHNV and CDR2 YYDKDF (reference sequence). The CDR3, as DNA: TGTGCCACCAGCAGCGGGACATCCATGAACACTGAAGCTTTCTTT. It yields the protein CATSSGTSMNTEAFF.

A word on this clonotype: This beta chain appears as a stray read in a library generated for alpha chains; its size is not informative. V usage is TRBV7-2 and J usage is TRBJ2-7; the D gene is possibly TRBD2 (6 bases). The length of the CDR3 is 15 residues. CDR1 is SGHTA and CDR2 is FQGNSA in the germline V gene. The germline V and J ends were trimmed by 4 bases and 4 bases, with 17 bases remaining between them. The CDR3 loop reads CASSSAGTAGYEQYF. For the CDR3, the DNA is TGTGCCAGCAGCTCCGCCGGGACTGCCGGTTACGAGCAGTACTTC.

The sample holds a few counts of this clonotype. The size of this beta chain means little, since it is a stray read in a library made for alpha chains. The chain has TRBV14 and TRBJ2-3; D remains ambiguous. Trimming stripped 4 bases from V and 5 bases from J, with 10 bases between. This CDR3 spans 13 amino acids. The germline V gene encodes CDR1 SGHDN and CDR2 FVKESK. This CDR3 is CASSPFTGDTQYF. DNA for the CDR3: TGTGCCAGCAGCCCCTTTACCGGAGATACGCAGTATTTT.

This clonotype has ten or more counts. A library prepared for alpha chains yielded this beta chain as an off-target read; its size is of little meaning. The V and J genes are TRBV25-1 and TRBJ2-1, with D perhaps matching TRBD1 or TRBD2 (5 bases each). Germline-derived CDR1 and CDR2 are MGHDK and SYGVNS. Trimming took off 5 bases at V and 10 bases at J, with 15 bases between the two ends. The CDR3 contains 13 residues. The CDR3 DNA is TGTGCCAGCAGTACCCTCCTAGGGACCGAGCAGTTCTTC. Translated, it gives CASSTLLGTEQFF.

With respect to this clonotype: One base away lies a much larger clone, so this may be a sequencing read error. Little can be read into the size of this beta chain, an off-target read in a library designed for alpha chains. The chain has TRBV5-4 and TRBJ1-1, with D possibly being TRBD1 (5 bases). Germline CDR1 SGHNT, CDR2 YYREEE (reference sequence). This CDR3 spans 15 amino acids. CDR3 amino acids: CASSPRGDSNTESFF. DNA of the CDR3: TGTGCCAGCAGCCCCCGTGGGGACTCTAACACTGAATCTTTCTTT.

This clonotype was detected many times. With the library built for alpha chains, this beta chain is off target and its frequency is not meaningful. The V call is TRBV5-6, the J call TRBJ2-7, with 7 bases aligning to TRBD2. Germline assignment: CDR1 SGHDT and CDR2 YYEEEE. CDR3 length: 14 amino acids. V lost 4 bases to trimming and J lost 2 bases; unmatched junction nucleotides: 6. The CDR3, as DNA: TGTGCCAGCAGCCCCGGGGGGTCTGCCTACGAGCAGTACTTC. This gives the protein CASSPGGSAYEQYF.

In its sample, this clonotype was seen many times. In a library made to pick up alpha chains, this beta chain is a stray read with a size that means little. V gene TRBV7-2 combines with J gene TRBJ1-1; no clear D gene. V dropped 2 bases and J dropped 5 bases, with 18 bases sitting between them. CDR1 SGHTA and CDR2 FQGNSA come from the germline V gene. CDR3 length: 16 residues. The CDR3 sequence: CASSLWGFRELTEAFF. The CDR3 nucleotides are TGTGCCAGCAGCTTATGGGGTTTTCGGGAATTAACTGAAGCTTTCTTT.

As to this clonotype: Because this beta chain is a stray read in a library intended to capture alpha chains, its abundance should not be given much weight. The J gene is TRBJ2-7, the V gene TRBV7-2; either TRBD1 or TRBD2 may fit D (5 bases each). The CDR3 runs 13 residues. Trimming stripped 2 bases from V and 2 bases from J, with 7 bases between. Germline lookup yields CDR1 SGHTA and CDR2 FQGNSA. The CDR3 loop is CASSLRDPYEQYF. The CDR3 DNA is TGTGCCAGCAGCTTACGGGACCCCTACGAGCAGTACTTC.

This clonotype was recorded many times. Because the library targeted alpha chains, this beta chain is an off-target read whose size means little. The gene calls are TRBV30 and TRBJ2-5; 10 bases are shared with TRBD2. The germline gives CDR1 GTSNPN, CDR2 SVGIG (reference sequence). With 2 bases clipped from V and 3 bases from J, the junction kept 3 bases outside the gene matches. CDR3 length equals 14 residues. CDR3 residues: CAWSLGTSEETQYF. DNA of the CDR3: TGTGCCTGGAGTCTCGGGACTAGCGAAGAGACCCAGTACTTC. Full variable domain (outside the CDR3, taken from reference TRBV30 and TRBJ2-5): SQTIHQWPATLVQPVGSPLSLECTVEGTSNPNLYWYRQAAGRGLQLLFYSVGIGQISSEVPQNLSASRPQDRQFILSSKKLLLSDSGFYLCAWSLGTSEETQYFGPGTRLLVL.

This clonotype was detected ten times or more. The library was built for alpha chains, so this beta chain is an off-target read and its size means little. The J gene is TRBJ2-2, the V gene TRBV5-1; tentative D call: TRBD2 (6 bases). The CDR3 is made up of 14 amino acids. Germline V gives CDR1 SGHRS, CDR2 YFSETQ. Trimming stripped 3 bases from V and 4 bases from J, with 10 bases between. The CDR3, as DNA: TGCGCCAGCAGCTCCGGGACTTCCACCGGGGAGCTGTTTTTT. Amino acid sequence: CASSSGTSTGELFF. Supplemented by reference TRBV5-1 and TRBJ2-2, the full variable domain reads KAGVTQTPRYLIKTRGQQVTLSCSPISGHRSVSWYQQTPGQGLQFLFEYFSETQRNKGNFPGRFSGRQFSNSRSEMNVSTLELGDSALYLCASSSGTSTGELFFGEGSRLTVL.

This clonotype is judged medium-sized. In a library made to pick up alpha chains, this beta chain is a stray read with a size that means little. The chain recombines TRBV5-1 with TRBJ2-1; 8 positions agree with TRBD2. The CDR3 has 17 amino acids. J was trimmed by 8 bases and V by 0 bases; bases with no gene match: 13. Germline CDR1 is SGHRS and CDR2 is YFSETQ. CDR3 DNA sequence: TGCGCCAGCAGCTTGGCCATTTTCGGGAGGGCCGTCGATGAGCAGTTCTTC. Translated: CASSLAIFGRAVDEQFF.

In this sample, this clonotype turned up many times. As an off-target read in a library built for alpha chains, this beta chain has a frequency of little significance. The chain uses TRBV9 and TRBJ1-6; weak D call: TRBD1 (6 bases). V was trimmed by 4 bases and J by 5 bases, leaving 10 bases between them. The CDR3 is made up of 14 amino acids. Germline loops: CDR1 SGDLS, CDR2 YYNGEE. The CDR3 DNA sequence: TGTGCCAGCAGCCCTAGACAGGATAATTCACCCCTCCACTTT. Amino acids: CASSPRQDNSPLHF. The full variable domain, rest sourced from reference TRBV9 and TRBJ1-6, is DSGVTQTPKHLITATGQRVTLRCSPRSGDLSVYWYQQSLDQGLQFLIQYYNGEERAKGNILERFSAQQFPDLHSELNLSSLELGDSALYFCASSPRQDNSPLHFGNGTRLTVT.

By share, this clonotype ranks as medium-sized (0.01 to 0.1%). This beta chain came through as a stray read in a library set up for alpha chains, and its size says little. For the CDR3, the DNA is TGTGCCAGCAGCTCACAGCCCCCCGGCCCAGCAACTAATGAAAAACTGTTTTTT. Amino acid sequence: CASSSQPPGPATNEKLFF. The chain carries TRBV7-9 and TRBJ1-4; unclear D gene. The CDR3 length is 18 residues. V lost 4 bases and J 0 bases, leaving 18 bases between the germline ends. Germline V gene data show CDR1 as SEHNR and CDR2 as FQNEAQ (reference sequence).

The sample holds one count of this clonotype. Since it is a stray read in a library aimed at alpha chains, this beta chain has a size that is not meaningful. The chain has TRBV28 and TRBJ1-1, with D hard to call. Germline loops: CDR1 MDHEN, CDR2 SYDVKM. The germline V and J ends were trimmed by 7 bases and 4 bases, with 13 bases remaining between them. The CDR3 has 13 amino acids. CDR3 nucleotides: TGTGCCAGCAAGACGGCCTGGGGCACTGAAGCTTTCTTT. This encodes CASKTAWGTEAFF.

This clonotype was found many times. Because the library targeted alpha chains, this beta chain is an off-target read whose size means little. This chain uses TRBV20-1 with TRBJ1-5, with TRBD1 matching over 9 bases. Germline V gene lookup returns CDR1 DFQATT and CDR2 SNEGSKA (reference sequence). V lost 2 bases, J lost 5 bases, and 7 bases stayed unmatched. The CDR3 is 15 amino acids. CDR3 region: CSARSGTGWHQPQHF. For the CDR3, the DNA is TGCAGTGCTAGATCCGGGACAGGGTGGCATCAGCCCCAGCATTTT.

This clonotype was detected ten times or more. With the library built for alpha chains, this beta chain is off target and its frequency is not meaningful. The rearrangement joins TRBV2 to TRBJ2-3; D is uncertain. This CDR3 spans 11 amino acids. CDR1 SNHLY and CDR2 FYNNEI come from the germline V gene. Trimming took off 2 bases at V and 6 bases at J, with 3 bases between the two ends. The chain's CDR3 is CASSESDTQYF. CDR3 sequence (DNA): TGTGCCAGCAGTGAATCCGATACGCAGTATTTT.

By sample fraction, this clonotype is medium-sized (0.01 to 0.1%). This beta chain turned up in a library designed for alpha chains; as an off-target read, its abundance says little. The chain has TRBV6-6 and TRBJ2-7, with 11 bases fitting TRBD1. Germline-derived CDR1 and CDR2 are MNHNY and SVGAGI (reference sequence). Trimming cost V 7 bases and J 4 bases; bases outside gene matches: 6. CDR3 size: 14 residues. CDR3 region: CASKEDRGPYEQYF. CDR3 coding DNA: TGTGCCAGCAAGGAGGACAGGGGGCCGTACGAGCAGTACTTC.

With respect to this clonotype: This beta chain lies outside the target of a library built for alpha chains; its clone size means little. The V and J genes are TRBV7-9 and TRBJ2-7, with unresolved D. CDR1 and CDR2 from the germline V gene are SEHNR and FQNEAQ (reference sequence). The CDR3 covers 13 residues. V lost 4 bases and J 2 bases, leaving 9 bases between the germline ends. For the CDR3, the DNA is TGTGCCAGCAGCTCCCTCGGTGCCTACGAGCAGTACTTC. Its protein product is CASSSLGAYEQYF. The variable domain in full, completed from reference TRBV7-9 and TRBJ2-7, reads DTGVSQNPRHKITKRGQNVTFRCDPISEHNRLYWYRQTLGQGPEFLTYFQNEAQLEKSRLLSDRFSAERPKGSFSTLEIQRTEQGDSAMYLCASSSLGAYEQYFGPGTRLTVT.

This clonotype has a handful of counts. It may be a read error: a sequence one base away is much more abundant. This beta chain lies outside the target of a library built for alpha chains; its clone size means little. The chain links TRBV27 to TRBJ2-7; D perhaps matches TRBD1 (6 bases). Germline V gives CDR1 MNHEY, CDR2 SMNVEV (reference sequence). V was cut by 5 bases and J by 3 bases, with 14 bases left in between. CDR3 size: 14 residues. The CDR3 nucleotides are TGTGCCAGCAGTCCACAGACAGGCTACTACGAGCAGTACTTC. As protein: CASSPQTGYYEQYF.